Listed below are T cell receptor beta chains from one sample, sequenced in a study of Ad26.COV2.S vaccination and SARS-CoV-2 variants. Assay used: immunoSEQ multiplex PCR; TCRdb lists only in-frame clones, some missing. The sample includes hundreds of thousands of clones, roughly 90% seen only once; the top ten take roughly an eighth. Sequences were derived from peripheral blood, sampled in a trial of Ad26.COV2.S vaccine versus placebo. These receptors originate from a person aged 18-60 years who received the Ad26.COV2.S COVID-19 vaccine or a placebo. Both conserved end residues are part of each CDR3. Each record gives: clone size, D gene, V gene, J gene, CDR3 protein, CDR3 DNA. The D gene is left open where the match is weak. A clone size is listed for some rows: how often the clone was seen (once, few, many), or a class if it is expanded.

-	-	TRBV19	TRBJ2-1	CASSKGDSYNEQFF	TGTGCCAGTAGTAAGGGGGATTCCTACAATGAGCAGTTCTTC
-	-	TRBV19	TRBJ1-2	CASSIGRQNYGYTF	TGTGCCAGTAGTATAGGGCGACAGAACTATGGCTACACCTTC
-	-	TRBV3-1/TRBV3-2	TRBJ2-2	CASSLLVNTGELFF	TGTGCCAGCAGCCTCCTAGTGAACACCGGGGAGCTGTTTTTT
-	-	TRBV6-6	TRBJ2-7	CASKAGTLPYEQYF	TGTGCCAGCAAAGCCGGGACACTTCCCTACGAGCAGTACTTC
-	-	TRBV7-9	TRBJ2-7	CASSLGGDSYEQYF	TGTGCCAGCAGCTTAGGGGGAGACTCCTACGAGCAGTACTTC
-	-	TRBV27	TRBJ2-7	CASSLGSEQYF	TGTGCCAGCAGTTTAGGGAGCGAGCAGTACTTC
-	-	TRBV7-9	TRBJ2-7	CASSVSGASWEQYF	TGTGCCAGCAGCGTTTCCGGAGCCAGCTGGGAGCAGTACTTC
few	-	TRBV19	TRBJ2-2	CASRPRNSLAGELFF	TGTGCCAGTAGACCTCGGAATAGTTTGGCCGGGGAGCTGTTTTTT
-	TRBD2	TRBV5-4	TRBJ2-3	CASSLDGLAAPRSTDTQYF	TGTGCCAGCAGCTTGGATGGACTAGCGGCTCCCCGGAGCACAGATACGCAGTATTTT
once	-	TRBV2	TRBJ2-7	CASSGRVNSYEQYF	TGTGCCAGCAGTGGTCGTGTAAACTCCTACGAGCAGTACTTC
-	-	TRBV2	TRBJ2-1	CASSLRVYNEQFF	TGTGCCAGCAGTCTACGGGTCTACAATGAGCAGTTCTTC
-	TRBD2	TRBV11-2	TRBJ2-7	CASSPSPGTTQSYEQYF	TGTGCCAGCAGCCCCTCCCCCGGGACTACCCAATCCTACGAGCAGTACTTC
-	TRBD2	TRBV7-6	TRBJ2-5	CASSLDLAGGETQYF	TGTGCCAGCAGCTTAGACCTAGCGGGAGGAGAGACCCAGTACTTC
-	-	TRBV19	TRBJ1-6	CASSHRRRTTDNSPLHF	TGTGCCAGTAGTCACAGGCGCCGAACCACAGATAATTCACCCCTCCACTTT
-	TRBD1	TRBV6-5	TRBJ2-1	CASSTTGGVYNEQFF	TGTGCCAGCAGTACGACAGGGGGCGTCTACAATGAGCAGTTCTTC
-	TRBD2	TRBV5-4	TRBJ2-1	CASSSAPLGGNEQFF	TGTGCCAGCAGCTCTGCTCCTCTCGGGGGGAATGAGCAGTTCTTC
-	TRBD2	TRBV6-2/TRBV6-3	TRBJ2-1	CASSFLTSGLYNEQFF	TGTGCCAGCAGTTTCTTGACTAGCGGGCTCTACAATGAGCAGTTCTTC
-	-	TRBV6-5	TRBJ2-2	CASSYSQGGTGELFF	TGTGCCAGCAGTTACTCACAGGGTGGTACCGGGGAGCTGTTTTTT
-	-	TRBV20-1	TRBJ2-5	CSARVRETQYF	TGCAGTGCTAGAGTCCGAGAGACCCAGTACTTC
-	-	TRBV28	TRBJ2-5	CASSDAGETQYF	TGTGCCAGCTCGGACGCGGGAGAGACCCAGTACTTC